This T cell receptor beta chain was sequenced for a study of T-cell reconstitution after alpha-beta-depleted transplantation in children. Whole-study results and caveats: From newly produced T cells came most of the T-cell counts and diversity one year after transplant. Reportedly, roughly two months post-transplant, alpha-beta T cells arose from several hundred expanded graft clones.

This clonotype was seen ten or more times. Its matching antigen is unknown. This sample's TCRbeta library carried unique molecular identifier barcodes. TCRdb re-called the PCR reads through MiXCR, storing one row per CDR3 protein. Of hundreds of thousands of distinct CDR3 sequences listed, roughly 13% are singletons. The germline gives CDR1 SQVTM, CDR2 ANQGSEA. The CDR3 has 15 amino acids. The trim removed 5 bases at V and 10 bases at J, leaving 13 bases unmatched. The source is a male patient younger than 18 who had a stem cell transplant for acute myeloid leukemia, so the T cells may come from the graft donor. This sequence joins TRBV29-1 and TRBJ2-1; TRBD2 aligns across 11 bases. Source: PBMCs, mostly from graft donor cells, taken 360 days after TCRalphabeta/CD19-depleted stem cell transplant. The CDR3 spells CSVFLGGTSGNEQFF. CDR3 nucleotides: TGCAGCGTTTTCTTAGGTGGGACTAGCGGTAACGAGCAGTTCTTC.